The clone carrying this T cell receptor beta chain was counted between two and nine times. The V gene lost 5 bases and the J gene lost 5 bases, with 15 bases spanning the gap. This CDR3 contains 14 residues. Germline values: CDR1 SEHNR, CDR2 FQNEAQ (reference sequence). The data are from a study of cytotoxic CD8 clonotypes in ibrutinib-treated CLL. TCRdb keeps only in-frame clones here, not all; method: immunoSEQ multiplex PCR. Seen here are 60,000 to 70,000 clones, 45% to 65% observed once, and the top ten hold roughly 15%. The sample in question was PBMCs, obtained after 12 months of ibrutinib treatment. The clonotype was recovered from a human donor with chronic lymphocytic leukemia. The chain combines TRBV7-9 with TRBJ2-5, with unresolved D. This CDR3 reads CASSPWWDVETQYF. In DNA form, the CDR3 reads TGTGCCAGCAGCCCATGGTGGGATGTGGAGACCCAGTACTTC.